The present entry profiles one TCR beta chain with its context. Sequenced by immunoSEQ multiplex PCR; TCRdb stores in-frame clones only, minus some. The sample records some 120,000 clones, nearly 90% being singletons. CDR1 GTSNPN and CDR2 SVGIG come from the germline V gene (reference sequence). Trimming pared 5 bases from V and 3 bases from J, leaving 14 bases between. This CDR3 spans 14 amino acids. The data stem from a study of control samples from healthy donors and cancer patients. The sequencing input was blood. This TCR was recovered from a man aged 50-59 years in good health. The chain combines TRBV30 with TRBJ2-1; D is perhaps TRBD1 (6 bases). The CDR3 bases are TGTGCCTGGGCACGGGACATAGTCTACAATGAGCAGTTCTTC. This sequence encodes CAWARDIVYNEQFF. Together with reference TRBV30 and TRBJ2-1, the CDR3 gives the full variable domain: SQTIHQWPATLVQPVGSPLSLECTVEGTSNPNLYWYRQAAGRGLQLLFYSVGIGQISSEVPQNLSASRPQDRQFILSSKKLLLSDSGFYLCAWARDIVYNEQFFGPGTRLTVL.